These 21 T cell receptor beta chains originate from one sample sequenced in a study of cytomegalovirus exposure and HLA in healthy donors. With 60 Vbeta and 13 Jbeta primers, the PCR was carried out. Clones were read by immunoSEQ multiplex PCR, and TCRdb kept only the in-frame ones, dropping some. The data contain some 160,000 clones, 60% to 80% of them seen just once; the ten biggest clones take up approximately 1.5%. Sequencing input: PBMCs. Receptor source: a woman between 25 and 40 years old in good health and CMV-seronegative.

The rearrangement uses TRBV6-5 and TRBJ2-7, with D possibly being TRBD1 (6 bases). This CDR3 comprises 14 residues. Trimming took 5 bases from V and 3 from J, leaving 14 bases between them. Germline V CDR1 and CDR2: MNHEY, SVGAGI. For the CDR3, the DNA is TGTGCCAGCAGTCCCACAGGGCCTGGCTACGAGCAGTACTTC. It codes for CASSPTGPGYEQYF.

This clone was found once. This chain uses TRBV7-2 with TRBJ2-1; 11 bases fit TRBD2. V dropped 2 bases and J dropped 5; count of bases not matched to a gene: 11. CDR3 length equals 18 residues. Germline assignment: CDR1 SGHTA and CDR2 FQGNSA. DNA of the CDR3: TGTGCCAGCAGCTTAAGGATAGCGGGGGGGCTTTGGGACAATGAGCAGTTCTTC. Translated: CASSLRIAGGLWDNEQFF.

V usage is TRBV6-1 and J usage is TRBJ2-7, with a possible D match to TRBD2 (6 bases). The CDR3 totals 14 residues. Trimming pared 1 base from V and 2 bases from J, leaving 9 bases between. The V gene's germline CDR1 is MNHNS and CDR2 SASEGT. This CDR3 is CASSEEGGTYEQYF. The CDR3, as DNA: TGTGCCAGCAGTGAAGAGGGCGGGACCTACGAGCAGTACTTC.

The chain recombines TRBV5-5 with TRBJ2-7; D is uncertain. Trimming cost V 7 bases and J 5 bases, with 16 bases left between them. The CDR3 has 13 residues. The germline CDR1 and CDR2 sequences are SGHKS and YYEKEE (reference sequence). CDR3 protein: CASAVAPTDEQYF. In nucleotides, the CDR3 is TGTGCCAGCGCCGTAGCCCCGACCGACGAGCAGTACTTC.

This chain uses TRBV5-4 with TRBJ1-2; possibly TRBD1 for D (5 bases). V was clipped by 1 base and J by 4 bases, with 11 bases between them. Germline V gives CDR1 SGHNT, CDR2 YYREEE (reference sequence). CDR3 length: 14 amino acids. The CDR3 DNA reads TGTGCCAGCAGCTTGCCAGGGAAGGCCTATGGCTACACCTTC. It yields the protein CASSLPGKAYGYTF.

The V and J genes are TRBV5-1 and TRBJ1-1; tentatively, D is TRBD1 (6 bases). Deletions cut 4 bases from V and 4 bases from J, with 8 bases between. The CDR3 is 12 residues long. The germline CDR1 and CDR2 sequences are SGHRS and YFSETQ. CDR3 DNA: TGCGCCAGCAGCCAAGGGGGCACTGAAGCTTTCTTT. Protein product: CASSQGGTEAFF.

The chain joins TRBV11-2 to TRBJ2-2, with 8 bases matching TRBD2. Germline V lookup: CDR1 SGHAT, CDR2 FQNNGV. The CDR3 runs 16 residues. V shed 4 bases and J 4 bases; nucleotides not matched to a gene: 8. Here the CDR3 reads CASSSHSGAGTGELFF. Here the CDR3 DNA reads TGTGCCAGCAGCTCACATAGCGGGGCAGGCACCGGGGAGCTGTTTTTT.

The CDR3 loop reads CASSLITRGSTEAFF. DNA of the CDR3: TGCGCCAGCAGCTTGATAACTCGAGGAAGCACTGAAGCTTTCTTT. The chain is built from TRBV5-1 and TRBJ1-1; D is ambiguous. V gave up 1 base and J gave up 4 bases, with 14 bases separating them. The CDR3 runs 15 residues. CDR1 and CDR2 (germline): SGHRS, YFSETQ. The full variable domain, completed using reference TRBV5-1 and TRBJ1-1, is KAGVTQTPRYLIKTRGQQVTLSCSPISGHRSVSWYQQTPGQGLQFLFEYFSETQRNKGNFPGRFSGRQFSNSRSEMNVSTLELGDSALYLCASSLITRGSTEAFFGQGTRLTVV.

In nucleotides, the CDR3 is TGTGCCAGCAGTTGGACTCCTAAGAATTCACCCCTCCACTTT. Its translation is CASSWTPKNSPLHF. This chain links TRBV2 with TRBJ1-6, with unresolved D. V lost 5 bases and J 7 bases, leaving 12 bases between the germline ends. CDR1 and CDR2 (germline): SNHLY, FYNNEI. The CDR3 is made up of 14 amino acids.

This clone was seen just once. The CDR3 is CASSWTSGTYNEQFF. The CDR3 DNA is TGTGCCAGCAGCTGGACTAGCGGGACCTACAATGAGCAGTTCTTC. The chain carries TRBV5-6 and TRBJ2-1; 12 nucleotides agree with TRBD2. The CDR3 runs 15 residues. Trimming removed 3 bases from V and 2 bases from J; junction bases left unmatched: 0. Germline loops: CDR1 SGHDT, CDR2 YYEEEE.

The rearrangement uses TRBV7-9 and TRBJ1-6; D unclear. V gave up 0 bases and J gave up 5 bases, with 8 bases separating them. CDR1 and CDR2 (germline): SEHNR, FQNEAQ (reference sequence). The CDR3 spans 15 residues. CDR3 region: CASSLAYRDNSPLHF. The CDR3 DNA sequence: TGTGCCAGCAGCTTAGCGTACAGAGATAATTCACCCCTCCACTTT.

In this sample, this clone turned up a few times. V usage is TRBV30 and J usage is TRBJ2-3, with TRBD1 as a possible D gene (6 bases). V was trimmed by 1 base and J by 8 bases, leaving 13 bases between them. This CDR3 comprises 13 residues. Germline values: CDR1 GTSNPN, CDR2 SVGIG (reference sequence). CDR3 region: CAWSGTQGRTQYF. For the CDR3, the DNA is TGTGCCTGGAGTGGCACTCAGGGGCGTACGCAGTATTTT.

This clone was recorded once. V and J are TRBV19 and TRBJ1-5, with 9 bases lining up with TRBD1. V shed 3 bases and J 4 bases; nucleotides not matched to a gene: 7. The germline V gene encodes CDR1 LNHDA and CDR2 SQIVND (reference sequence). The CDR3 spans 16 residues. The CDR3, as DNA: TGTGCCAGTAGTATCCCAGGGACAGGGTGGAATCAGCCCCAGCATTTT. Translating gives CASSIPGTGWNQPQHF.

CDR3 residues: CASSLAHQAYEQYF. The CDR3, as DNA: TGTGCCAGCAGCTTAGCCCATCAGGCATACGAGCAGTACTTC. The chain joins TRBV7-8 to TRBJ2-7; D remains unclear. V was cut by 0 bases and J by 4 bases, with 10 bases left in between. Germline lookup yields CDR1 SGHVS and CDR2 FQNEAQ. CDR3 size: 14 residues.

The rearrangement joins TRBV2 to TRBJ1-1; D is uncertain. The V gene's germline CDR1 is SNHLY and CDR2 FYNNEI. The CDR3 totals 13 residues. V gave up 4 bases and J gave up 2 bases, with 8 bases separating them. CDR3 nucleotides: TGTGCCAGCAGTGGTGGAGGAAACACTGAAGCTTTCTTT. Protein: CASSGGGNTEAFF.

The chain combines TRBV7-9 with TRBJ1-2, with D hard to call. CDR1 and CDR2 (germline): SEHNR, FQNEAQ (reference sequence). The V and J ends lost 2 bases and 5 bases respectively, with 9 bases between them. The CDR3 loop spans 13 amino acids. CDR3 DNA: TGTGCCAGCAGCTTACAGAATTTTTATGGCTACACCTTC. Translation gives CASSLQNFYGYTF.

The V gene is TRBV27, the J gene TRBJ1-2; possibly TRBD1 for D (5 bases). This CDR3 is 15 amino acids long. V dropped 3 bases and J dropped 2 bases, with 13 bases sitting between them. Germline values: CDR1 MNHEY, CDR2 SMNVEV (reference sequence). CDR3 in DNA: TGTGCCAGCAGTTTTTCGGGGGGACCCAACTATGGCTACACCTTC. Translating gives CASSFSGGPNYGYTF.

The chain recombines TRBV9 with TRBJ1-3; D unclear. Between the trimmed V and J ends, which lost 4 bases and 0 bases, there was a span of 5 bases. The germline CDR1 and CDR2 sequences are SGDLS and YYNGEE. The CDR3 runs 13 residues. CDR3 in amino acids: CASSRDSGNTIYF. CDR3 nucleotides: TGTGCCAGCAGCCGAGACTCTGGAAACACCATATATTTT.

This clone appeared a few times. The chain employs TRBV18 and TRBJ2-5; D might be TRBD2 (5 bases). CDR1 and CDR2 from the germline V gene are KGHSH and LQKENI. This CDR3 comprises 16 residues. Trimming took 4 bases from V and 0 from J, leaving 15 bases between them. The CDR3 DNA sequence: TGTGCCAGCTCACTCTCCCCGGGGTCCTACCAAGAGACCCAGTACTTC. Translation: CASSLSPGSYQETQYF.

The CDR3, as DNA: TGTGCCAGTGGTGCGTCGGGTTTCGGCTTCACTGAAGCTTTCTTT. This encodes CASGASGFGFTEAFF. The chain combines TRBV19 with TRBJ1-1, with D unclear. This CDR3 comprises 15 residues. Trimming removed 8 bases at V and 4 bases at J, with 20 bases between. Looked up from germline, CDR1 is LNHDA and CDR2 is SQIVND (reference sequence).

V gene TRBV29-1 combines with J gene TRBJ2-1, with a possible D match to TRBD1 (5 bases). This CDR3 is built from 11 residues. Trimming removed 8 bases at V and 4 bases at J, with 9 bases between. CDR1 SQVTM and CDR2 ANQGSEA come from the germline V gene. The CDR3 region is CSTRQYNEQFF. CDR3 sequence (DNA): TGCAGCACCCGACAGTACAATGAGCAGTTCTTC.